This TCR beta chain was sequenced for a study of blood T cell repertoires in COVID-19. Study-level background: The United States, Italy and Spain were the sources of the acute and convalescent COVID-19 samples. T cells, B-cell-depleted T cells, or PBMCs supplied cDNA or gDNA.

Donors of Cohort 3 who recovered were those that had two negative PCRs, clearance, or symptom resolution. CDR1 and CDR2 (germline): SQVTM, ANQGSEA. The CDR3 is 13 amino acids. The J segment lost 3 bases and the V segment lost 5 bases, leaving 5 bases of the junction unmatched. As handled by the study authors: Estimation of nucleated cell counts was performed using reference gene primer amplification. TCRdb keeps only in-frame clones here, not all; method: immunoSEQ multiplex PCR. V and J calls and clone size are given by that table; D and trimming were obtained from the DNA. The table includes about 390,000 clones, 85% to 90% detected once.

The chain combines TRBV29-1 with TRBJ1-2, with 8 bases aligning to TRBD1. The sequence was collected from a woman between 45 and 60 years old who had recovered from COVID-19. Material: PBMCs or T cells enriched from blood (not recorded which). CDR3 protein: CSVRQGNDYGYTF. The CDR3 bases are TGCAGCGTTCGACAGGGGAATGACTATGGCTACACCTTC.